The clone carrying this T cell receptor (beta chain) showed up just a few times. These data originate in a study of blood T cell repertoires in COVID-19. Per the original methods: Counts of nucleated cells, estimated from reference gene primer amplification, were obtained. The protocol was immunoSEQ multiplex PCR, while the TCRdb copy is restricted to in-frame clones and leaves out a portion. Clonal size and the V and J genes are those of that table, whereas D and trimming came from the DNA. The sample holds about 350,000 clones, roughly nine tenths seen once. The sequenced material came from PBMCs or T cells enriched from blood (not recorded which). The receptor's source is a woman aged 25 to 39 who had recovered from COVID-19.

The CDR3 loop is CASSLGDEVQYF. In nucleotides, the CDR3 is TGTGCCAGCAGCTTAGGCGACGAGGTGCAGTACTTC. V is TRBV13 and J is TRBJ2-7, with D uncertain. The CDR3 contains 12 residues. The germline V gene has CDR1 PRHDT and CDR2 FYEKMQ (reference sequence). Trimming shortened V by 0 bases and J by 9 bases, and 9 bases separated the two germline ends.